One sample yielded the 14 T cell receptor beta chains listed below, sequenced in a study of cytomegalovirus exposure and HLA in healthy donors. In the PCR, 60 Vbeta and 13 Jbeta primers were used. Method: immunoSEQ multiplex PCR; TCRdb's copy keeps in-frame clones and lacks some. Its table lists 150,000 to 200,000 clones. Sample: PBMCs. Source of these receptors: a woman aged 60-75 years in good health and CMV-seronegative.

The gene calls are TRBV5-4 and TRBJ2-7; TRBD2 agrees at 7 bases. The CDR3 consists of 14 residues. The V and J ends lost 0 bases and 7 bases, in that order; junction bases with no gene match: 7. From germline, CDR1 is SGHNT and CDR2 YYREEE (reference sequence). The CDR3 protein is CASSLAVGRSEQYF. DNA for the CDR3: TGTGCCAGCAGCTTGGCCGTCGGGAGGTCGGAGCAGTACTTC. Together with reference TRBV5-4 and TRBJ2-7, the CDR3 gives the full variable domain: ETGVTQSPTHLIKTRGQQVTLRCSSQSGHNTVSWYQQALGQGPQFIFQYYREEENGRGNFPPRFSGLQFPNYSSELNVNALELDDSALYLCASSLAVGRSEQYFGPGTRLTVT.

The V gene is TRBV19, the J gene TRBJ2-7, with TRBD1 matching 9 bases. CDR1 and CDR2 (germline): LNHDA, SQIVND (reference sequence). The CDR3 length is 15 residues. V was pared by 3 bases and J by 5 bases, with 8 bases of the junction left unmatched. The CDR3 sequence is CASSMIGTGRDEQYF. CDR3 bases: TGTGCCAGTAGTATGATCGGGACAGGGCGGGACGAGCAGTACTTC.

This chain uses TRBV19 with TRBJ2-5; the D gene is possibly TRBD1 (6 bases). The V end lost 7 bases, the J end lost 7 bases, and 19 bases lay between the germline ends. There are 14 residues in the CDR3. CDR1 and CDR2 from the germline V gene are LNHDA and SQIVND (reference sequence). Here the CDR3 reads CASNTGQRGLTQYF. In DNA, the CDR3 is TGTGCCAGTAACACAGGACAGCGTGGGTTGACCCAGTACTTC.

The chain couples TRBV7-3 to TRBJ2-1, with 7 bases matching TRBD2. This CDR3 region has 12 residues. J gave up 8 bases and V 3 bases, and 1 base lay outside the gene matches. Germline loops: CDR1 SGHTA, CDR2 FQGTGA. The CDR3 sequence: CASSFRGDEQFF. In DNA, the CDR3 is TGTGCCAGCAGCTTCCGGGGGGATGAGCAGTTCTTC.

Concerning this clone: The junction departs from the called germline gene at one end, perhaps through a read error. The chain's CDR3 is CTSSARDVRGGYTF. The CDR3 nucleotides are TGTACCAGCAGCGCCCGGGACGTTAGGGGGGGCTACACCTTC. J is TRBJ1-2 and V is TRBV5-6, with D maybe TRBD1 (6 bases). Germline assignment: CDR1 SGHDT and CDR2 YYEEEE. The CDR3 length is 14 residues. The full variable domain, its missing parts supplied by reference TRBV5-6 and TRBJ1-2, is DAGVTQSPTHLIKTRGQQVTLRCSPKSGHDTVSWYQQALGQGPQFIFQYYEEEERQRGNFPDRFSGHQFPNYSSELNVNALLLGDSALYLCTSSARDVRGGYTFGSGTRLTVV.

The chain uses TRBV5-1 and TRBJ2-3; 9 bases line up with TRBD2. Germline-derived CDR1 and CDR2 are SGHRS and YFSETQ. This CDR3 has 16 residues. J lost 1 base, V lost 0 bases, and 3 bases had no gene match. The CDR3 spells CASSLVASGGTDTQYF. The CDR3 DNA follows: TGCGCCAGCAGCTTGGTGGCTAGCGGGGGCACAGATACGCAGTATTTT.

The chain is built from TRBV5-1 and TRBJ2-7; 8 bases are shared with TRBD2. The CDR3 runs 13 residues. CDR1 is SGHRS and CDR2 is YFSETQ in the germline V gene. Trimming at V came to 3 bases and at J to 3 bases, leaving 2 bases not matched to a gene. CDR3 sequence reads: CASSSGGVYEQYF. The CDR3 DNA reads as TGCGCCAGCAGCTCGGGGGGGGTCTACGAGCAGTACTTC.

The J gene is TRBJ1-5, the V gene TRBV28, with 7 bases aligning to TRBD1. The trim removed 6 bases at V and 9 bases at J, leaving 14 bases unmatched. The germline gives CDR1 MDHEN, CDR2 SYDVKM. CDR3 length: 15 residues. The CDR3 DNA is TGTGCCAGCAGCTCCCGTACAGGGGAGGTCGGGCCCCAGCATTTT. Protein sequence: CASSSRTGEVGPQHF.

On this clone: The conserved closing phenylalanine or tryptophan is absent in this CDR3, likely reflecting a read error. The CDR3 protein is CAWSSGFKNIQYL. The CDR3 DNA sequence: TGTGCCTGGAGTTCCGGGTTCAAAAACATTCAGTACCTC. V and J are TRBV30 and TRBJ2-4; no clear D gene. This CDR3 is built from 13 residues. The V and J ends lost 2 bases and 3 bases respectively, with 8 bases between them. Germline V gene data show CDR1 as GTSNPN and CDR2 as SVGIG (reference sequence).

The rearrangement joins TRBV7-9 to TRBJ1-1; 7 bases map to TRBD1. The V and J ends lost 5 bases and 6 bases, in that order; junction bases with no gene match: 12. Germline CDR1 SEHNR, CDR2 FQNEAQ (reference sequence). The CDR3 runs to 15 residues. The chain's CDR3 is CASSPKDRLGAEAFF. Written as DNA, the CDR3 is TGTGCCAGCAGCCCCAAGGACAGGTTAGGCGCTGAAGCTTTCTTT.

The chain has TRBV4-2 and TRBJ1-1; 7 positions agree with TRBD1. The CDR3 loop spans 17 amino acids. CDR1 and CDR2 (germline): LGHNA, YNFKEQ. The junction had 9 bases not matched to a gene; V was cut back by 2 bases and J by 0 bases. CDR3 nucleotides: TGTGCCAGCAGCCAACCGCCGGGACAGACTGTGAACACTGAAGCTTTCTTT. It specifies CASSQPPGQTVNTEAFF.

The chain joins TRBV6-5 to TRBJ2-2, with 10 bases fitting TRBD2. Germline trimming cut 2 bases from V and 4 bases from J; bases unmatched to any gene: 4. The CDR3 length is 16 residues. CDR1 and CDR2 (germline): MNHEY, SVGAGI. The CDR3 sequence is CASSYASGGGTGELFF. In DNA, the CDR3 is TGTGCCAGCAGTTACGCGAGCGGGGGGGGCACCGGGGAGCTGTTTTTT.

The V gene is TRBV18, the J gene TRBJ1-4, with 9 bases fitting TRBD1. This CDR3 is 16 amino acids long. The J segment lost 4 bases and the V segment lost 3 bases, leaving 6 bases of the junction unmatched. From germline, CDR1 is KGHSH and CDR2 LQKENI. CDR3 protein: CASSPYGTGINEKLFF. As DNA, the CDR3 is TGTGCCAGCTCACCCTATGGGACAGGGATTAATGAAAAACTGTTTTTT.

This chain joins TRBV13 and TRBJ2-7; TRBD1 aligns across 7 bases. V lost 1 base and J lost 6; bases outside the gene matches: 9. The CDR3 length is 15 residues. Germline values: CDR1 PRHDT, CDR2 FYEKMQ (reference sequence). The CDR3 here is CASSLATTGRGEQYF. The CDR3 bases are TGTGCCAGCAGCTTAGCGACGACAGGGCGCGGCGAGCAGTACTTC.